Presented here are 23 T cell receptor beta chains from one specimen sequenced in a study of beta chain features in type 1 diabetes. Overall study results and limits: Moderate but significant shortening of TCRB CDR3s was recorded in all four CD4+ subsets from Type 1 diabetes patients.

These receptors are not linked to any known antigen. TCRB transcripts that were expressed got sequenced, as all of the isolated RNA had been reverse transcribed. Profiling relied on immunoSEQ multiplex PCR, and the TCRdb table lists in-frame clones only, not all of them. This sample yields about 700,000 clones, of which under 15% are seen a single time; about 0.02% belongs to the top ten. Sequencing was carried out using naive CD4+ T cells from blood. These receptors all stem from a young man with type 1 diabetes.

The table lists this clone with a few counts. The rearrangement links TRBV28 to TRBJ1-6; the D is unclear. V lost 1 base, J lost 13 bases, and 14 bases lay in between. Germline CDR1 is MDHEN and CDR2 is SYDVKM. CDR3 size: 14 residues. For the CDR3, the DNA is TGTGCCAGCAGTTTATTGGGGATGCCGTCTCCCCTCCACTTT. Protein product: CASSLLGMPSPLHF.

This clone was found a few times. This rearrangement joins TRBV9 to TRBJ2-3; unclear D gene. The germline gives CDR1 SGDLS, CDR2 YYNGEE. The CDR3 totals 16 residues. V was pared by 3 bases and J by 0 bases, with 14 bases between. The CDR3 DNA is TGTGCCAGCAGCGCTGGAGTTTTTCCTAGCACAGATACGCAGTATTTT. Protein sequence: CASSAGVFPSTDTQYF.

In DNA form, the CDR3 reads TGCGCCAGCAGCCCCCCCAGCAGGGCACTGCCAGATACGCAGTATTTT. Translated, it gives CASSPPSRALPDTQYF. The chain combines TRBV4-1 with TRBJ2-3; D is perhaps TRBD1 (5 bases). Trimming took 4 bases from V and 4 from J, leaving 18 bases between them. The CDR3 runs 16 residues. The germline gives CDR1 MGHRA, CDR2 YSYEKL.

Comment on this clone: Other DNA sequences from this sample encode an identical CDR3 as well. This chain joins TRBV18 and TRBJ2-5; D gene ambiguous. V shed 2 bases and J shed 2 bases, with 3 bases lying between them. Per germline, CDR1 KGHSH and CDR2 LQKENI. CDR3 size: 12 residues. CDR3 in DNA: TGTGCCAGCTCACCATCGCAAGAGACCCAGTACTTC. This sequence encodes CASSPSQETQYF.

The chain combines TRBV6-4 with TRBJ1-1; D is ambiguous. V was cut by 2 bases and J by 4 bases, with 8 bases left in between. The CDR3 totals 13 residues. Germline-derived CDR1 and CDR2 are MRHNA and SNTAGT. CDR3 in DNA: TGTGCCAGCAGTGACAGGTGGGGCACTGAAGCTTTCTTT. Protein product: CASSDRWGTEAFF.

The chain recombines TRBV28 with TRBJ1-5; the match to TRBD1 covers 7 bases. Germline V gives CDR1 MDHEN, CDR2 SYDVKM. V lost 5 bases and J lost 3; bases outside the gene matches: 13. This CDR3 contains 17 residues. In DNA form, the CDR3 reads TGTGCCAGCAGTCCCCGGGACAGCTCCTTGTACAATCAGCCCCAGCATTTT. Residues: CASSPRDSSLYNQPQHF.

V and J are TRBV29-1 and TRBJ1-1; 9 nucleotides line up with TRBD1. The V and J ends lost 3 bases and 3 bases, in that order; junction bases with no gene match: 8. Germline assignment: CDR1 SQVTM and CDR2 ANQGSEA. This CDR3 spans 15 amino acids. The CDR3 sequence: CSVDLQGQGDTEAFF. CDR3 sequence (DNA): TGCAGCGTTGATCTTCAGGGACAGGGAGACACTGAAGCTTTCTTT.

In its sample, this clone was seen a few times. The chain links TRBV18 to TRBJ2-3; no clear D gene. The CDR3 has 13 residues. CDR1 is KGHSH and CDR2 is LQKENI in the germline V gene. With 3 bases removed from V and 4 bases from J, the gap between germline ends came to 8 bases. The CDR3 DNA follows: TGTGCCAGCTCACCCTCCCCCCCAGATACGCAGTATTTT. It specifies CASSPSPPDTQYF.

The chain combines TRBV6-5 with TRBJ1-5; TRBD1 might be the D (5 bases). Trimming removed 5 bases at V and 3 bases at J, with 8 bases between. The CDR3 is 13 residues long. In germline, CDR1 is MNHEY, CDR2 SVGAGI. DNA of the CDR3: TGTGCCAGCAGTCGGGGCGTCAATCAGCCCCAGCATTTT. Translated, it gives CASSRGVNQPQHF.

V gene TRBV5-1 combines with J gene TRBJ2-3; D gene uncertain. CDR3 length: 16 amino acids. CDR1 and CDR2 (germline): SGHRS, YFSETQ. Between the trimmed V and J ends, which lost 0 bases and 0 bases, there was a span of 11 bases. Here the CDR3 DNA reads TGCGCCAGCAGCTTGGCACTACTCGCTAGCACAGATACGCAGTATTTT. Protein sequence: CASSLALLASTDTQYF.

V and J are TRBV5-6 and TRBJ1-2, with D possibly being TRBD1 (6 bases). V was cut by 4 bases and J by 7 bases, with 17 bases left in between. This CDR3 comprises 14 residues. Germline CDR1 is SGHDT and CDR2 is YYEEEE. The CDR3 nucleotides are TGTGCCAGCAGCCCCCGGGGGGGCGGTAGTGGCTACACCTTC. The encoded protein is CASSPRGGGSGYTF.

The chain carries TRBV19 and TRBJ2-3; D assignment may be TRBD1 or TRBD2 (5 bases each). Between the trimmed V and J ends, which lost 9 bases and 2 bases, there was a span of 9 bases. CDR3 length: 12 residues. Per germline, CDR1 LNHDA and CDR2 SQIVND (reference sequence). In DNA, the CDR3 is TGTGCCAGCAGAGGGGACACAGATACGCAGTATTTT. It is translated as CASRGDTDTQYF.

This clone was found once. This chain uses TRBV6-6 with TRBJ1-2; D may be TRBD1 (6 bases). The germline gives CDR1 MNHNY, CDR2 SVGAGI (reference sequence). The CDR3 spans 13 residues. Trimming cost V 6 bases and J 8 bases, with 16 bases left between them. The CDR3 protein is CASSEPPGQGYTF. CDR3 nucleotides: TGTGCCAGCAGCGAACCCCCAGGACAGGGCTACACCTTC.

Worth noting for this clone: The junction and the germline gene differ at one end; a read error may be behind it. This sequence joins TRBV7-7 and TRBJ2-5, with 11 bases aligning to TRBD2. The CDR3 has 16 amino acids. Germline-derived CDR1 and CDR2 are SSHAT and FNYEAQ (reference sequence). Here the CDR3 DNA reads TGTGCTAGCAGCCCTAGCGGGGGGCCGACTCAAGAGACCCAGTACTTC. This gives the protein CASSPSGGPTQETQYF.

This clone occurred a few times. CDR3 bases: TGTGCCAGCAGGGTGTCTGGGGCCAACGTCCTGACTTTC. Translated: CASRVSGANVLTF. The V and J genes are TRBV14 and TRBJ2-6; D ambiguous. In germline, CDR1 is SGHDN, CDR2 FVKESK. This CDR3 contains 13 residues. Trimming took off 6 bases at V and 1 base at J, with 4 bases between the two ends. The whole variable domain, remainder taken from reference TRBV14 and TRBJ2-6, is EAGVTQFPSHSVIEKGQTVTLRCDPISGHDNLYWYRRVMGKEIKFLLHFVKESKQDESGMPNNRFLAERTGGTYSTLKVQPAELEDSGVYFCASRVSGANVLTFGAGSRLTVL.

The chain links TRBV29-1 to TRBJ1-1; no definite D call. Trimming removed 7 bases at V and 4 bases at J, with 13 bases between. Germline loops: CDR1 SQVTM, CDR2 ANQGSEA. This CDR3 has 12 residues. CDR3 sequence (DNA): TGCAGCGCCGGGAGGGAGGGCACTGAAGCTTTCTTT. Its translation: CSAGREGTEAFF.

The chain couples TRBV7-3 to TRBJ2-5; D is ambiguous. V shed 4 bases and J shed 4 bases, with 10 bases lying between them. The CDR3 totals 13 residues. Germline V CDR1 and CDR2: SGHTA, FQGTGA. This CDR3 reads CASSSPPGETQYF. The DNA of the CDR3 is TGTGCCAGCAGCTCCCCGCCGGGAGAGACCCAGTACTTC.

This clone was seen only a few times. This chain joins TRBV5-1 and TRBJ1-1; TRBD1 aligns across 7 bases. Trimming took 4 bases from V and 11 from J; bases not matched to a gene: 14. The CDR3 loop spans 14 amino acids. In germline, CDR1 is SGHRS, CDR2 YFSETQ. The CDR3 here is CASSDLQGPQLAFF. CDR3 nucleotides: TGCGCCAGCAGCGATCTACAGGGGCCCCAGTTGGCTTTCTTT.

J is TRBJ2-3 and V is TRBV7-2, with D perhaps matching TRBD1 (5 bases). The CDR3 loop spans 14 amino acids. The germline CDR1 and CDR2 sequences are SGHTA and FQGNSA. V was pared by 6 bases and J by 2 bases, with 12 bases between. The CDR3 DNA follows: TGTGCCAGCAGAGAGACAGTAAACACAGATACGCAGTATTTT. Translated: CASRETVNTDTQYF.

CDR3 sequence reads: CSVDWSGGGNGYTF. In DNA, the CDR3 is TGCAGCGTTGATTGGTCAGGGGGAGGCAATGGCTACACCTTC. The rearrangement uses TRBV29-1 and TRBJ1-2; the match to TRBD1 covers 7 bases. The CDR3 totals 14 residues. Germline CDR1 is SQVTM and CDR2 is ANQGSEA. V was pared by 3 bases and J by 6 bases, with 10 bases of the junction left unmatched.

This clone was observed once. The chain couples TRBV7-6 to TRBJ1-1; 9 bases fit TRBD1. After removal of 1 base from V and 4 bases from J, the junction contained 1 base not matched to a gene. CDR3 length: 14 residues. Germline V gene sequence: CDR1 SGHVS, CDR2 FNYEAQ. The CDR3 DNA is TGTGCCAGCAGCTTAGGGACAGGGGCCACTGAAGCTTTCTTT. This translates into CASSLGTGATEAFF.

This clone was found a few times. The V and J genes are TRBV7-9 and TRBJ2-3; tentative D call: TRBD1 (6 bases). CDR1 SEHNR and CDR2 FQNEAQ come from the germline V gene (reference sequence). The CDR3 covers 14 residues. Deletions cut 5 bases from V and 4 bases from J, with 13 bases between. The CDR3, as DNA: TGTGCCAGCAGCCTACTTGGGGGCTCAGATACGCAGTATTTT. Protein product: CASSLLGGSDTQYF. The full variable domain, its missing parts supplied by reference TRBV7-9 and TRBJ2-3, is DTGVSQNPRHKITKRGQNVTFRCDPISEHNRLYWYRQTLGQGPEFLTYFQNEAQLEKSRLLSDRFSAERPKGSFSTLEIQRTEQGDSAMYLCASSLLGGSDTQYFGPGTRLTVL.

The chain carries TRBV5-1 and TRBJ1-5; 9 bases map to TRBD1. Germline lookup yields CDR1 SGHRS and CDR2 YFSETQ. V lost 4 bases and J lost 6; bases outside the gene matches: 5. This CDR3 is 14 amino acids long. In nucleotides, the CDR3 is TGCGCCAGCAGCACGGGGACAGGGCTTCAGCCCCAGCATTTT. It translates to CASSTGTGLQPQHF.